This T cell receptor (beta chain) originates from a study of CD8+CD57+ T cells in acquired aplastic anemia. About the study: DNA from sorted CD4+ and CD8+ cells averaged 3.2 ug.

Germline lookup yields CDR1 SGHVS and CDR2 FQNEAQ. The ends were cut back, 3 bases at V and 7 bases at J, with 7 bases in the middle. The CDR3 is 12 amino acids. The patients chosen for sequencing had shown expansion of CD8+CD57+ cells (detected by flow cytometry). The enrolled patients all had severe acquired aplastic anemia. For CDR3 and TCR beta VDJ profiling, genomic DNA was the template used. In TCRdb, the reads were re-called with MiXCR into one record per CDR3 protein. Of about half a million distinct CDR3 sequences in the sample, around 30% were seen once. Sequenced input: sorted CD4+, CD8+, or CD8+CD57+ T cells (not recorded which) from PBMCs. The J gene is TRBJ2-1, the V gene TRBV7-8; unclear D gene. The source is a human donor with aplastic anemia. The CDR3 DNA follows: TGTGCCAGCAGCTTCGGGTGGAATGAGCAGTTCTTC. Translation gives CASSFGWNEQFF.